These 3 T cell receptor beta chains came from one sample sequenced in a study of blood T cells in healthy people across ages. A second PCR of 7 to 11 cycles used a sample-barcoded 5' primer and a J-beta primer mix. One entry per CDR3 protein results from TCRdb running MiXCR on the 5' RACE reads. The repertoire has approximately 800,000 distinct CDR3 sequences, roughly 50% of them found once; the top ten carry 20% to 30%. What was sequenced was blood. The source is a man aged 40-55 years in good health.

In DNA form, the CDR3 reads TGCAGCGCCACCGCTCGCTATGGCTACACCTTC. As protein: CSATARYGYTF. The chain employs TRBV29-1 and TRBJ1-2; no clear D. Deletions cut 7 bases from V and 4 bases from J, with 10 bases between. The CDR3 runs to 11 residues. Germline V lookup: CDR1 SQVTM, CDR2 ANQGSEA.

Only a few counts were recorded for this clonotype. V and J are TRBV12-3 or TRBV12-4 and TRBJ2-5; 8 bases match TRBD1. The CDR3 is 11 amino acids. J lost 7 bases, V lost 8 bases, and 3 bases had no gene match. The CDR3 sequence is CASGQGGTQYF. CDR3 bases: TGTGCCAGCGGACAGGGAGGGACCCAGTACTTC.

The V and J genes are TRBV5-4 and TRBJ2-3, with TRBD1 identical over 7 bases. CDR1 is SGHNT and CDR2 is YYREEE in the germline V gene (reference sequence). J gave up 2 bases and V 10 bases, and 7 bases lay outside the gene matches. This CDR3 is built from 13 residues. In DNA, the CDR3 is TGTGCCGGTACTCAGGGGGACACAGATACGCAGTATTTT. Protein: CAGTQGDTDTQYF.